The 29 T cell receptor beta chains presented below share a single source sample, sequenced in a study of T cells in Graves' hyperthyroidism and ophthalmopathy. Regions amplified from RNA transcripts were the TCR beta CDR3 regions. First-round RT-PCR of the TCR CDR3 relied on the HTBI primer set. From the multiplex PCR reads, TCRdb called clonotypes with MiXCR, one entry per CDR3 protein. The sample shows 200,000 to 250,000 distinct CDR3 sequences, roughly 15% of them seen only once. The specimen sequenced was blood. Every receptor here comes from a woman aged 18-29 years with Graves' ophthalmopathy.

The chain employs TRBV28 and TRBJ1-1; perhaps TRBD1 as D (6 bases). Trimming took 5 bases from V and 6 from J, leaving 10 bases between them. Germline CDR1 reads MDHEN; CDR2 reads SYDVKM. The CDR3 covers 12 residues. The CDR3 DNA follows: TGTGCCAGCAGTCGGGGGCGGGCTGAAGCTTTCTTT. Its protein product is CASSRGRAEAFF.

There are many counts of this clonotype. V is TRBV6-5 and J is TRBJ2-7, with a tentative D call TRBD2 (7 bases). This CDR3 contains 14 residues. Germline V gives CDR1 MNHEY, CDR2 SVGAGI. The V end lost 0 bases, the J end lost 6 bases, and 12 bases lay between the germline ends. DNA of the CDR3: TGTGCCAGCAGTTACTCCCCAAGGGGGGGCGAGCAGTACTTC. Its translation: CASSYSPRGGEQYF.

This clonotype was picked up many times. V usage is TRBV3-1 and J usage is TRBJ2-3; D is unclear. The CDR3 has 14 amino acids. Germline CDR1 and CDR2: LGHDT and YNNKEL (reference sequence). Trimming took 3 bases from V and 6 from J, leaving 13 bases between them. The CDR3 coding sequence is TGTGCCAGCAGCCACTTTGGGGTTTCGGATACGCAGTATTTT. Amino acid sequence: CASSHFGVSDTQYF.

This clonotype was picked up many times. The chain joins TRBV28 to TRBJ1-1; D gene ambiguous. Trimming left V 1 base short and J 10 bases short, with 22 bases between. CDR3 length: 16 amino acids. Germline V lookup: CDR1 MDHEN, CDR2 SYDVKM. The CDR3 protein is CASSLYGSGYRRGAFF. The CDR3 nucleotides are TGTGCCAGCAGTTTATATGGGTCTGGTTATCGGCGGGGAGCTTTCTTT.

This chain links TRBV2 with TRBJ1-4; 9 bases line up with TRBD1. Per the germline V gene, CDR1 is SNHLY and CDR2 is FYNNEI. This CDR3 is 16 amino acids long. J gave up 7 bases and V 0 bases, and 6 bases lay outside the gene matches. In DNA, the CDR3 is TGTGCCAGCAGTGAAGCCGGGACAGGGATTACTGAAAAACTGTTTTTT. This codes for CASSEAGTGITEKLFF.

This chain uses TRBV7-9 with TRBJ2-1, with a weak D call TRBD1 (6 bases). The CDR3 has 13 amino acids. V lost 11 bases to trimming and J lost 5 bases, with 16 bases between them. In germline, CDR1 is SEHNR, CDR2 FQNEAQ (reference sequence). In nucleotides, the CDR3 is TGTGCCGTACGGACAGTCATAGACAATGAGCAGTTCTTC. Encoded protein: CAVRTVIDNEQFF.

This clonotype was seen many times. V usage is TRBV27 and J usage is TRBJ2-7; 14 bases map to TRBD2. The CDR3 length is 19 residues. Per germline, CDR1 MNHEY and CDR2 SMNVEV (reference sequence). V lost 5 bases, J lost 2 bases, and 14 bases stayed unmatched. The CDR3 DNA sequence: TGTGCCAGCAGTCCCTTGGGACTAGCGGGGGCCACATTAACCTACGAGCAGTACTTC. It codes for CASSPLGLAGATLTYEQYF.

This clonotype has at least ten counts. The V call is TRBV7-9, the J call TRBJ1-1; D is undetermined. The germline V gene encodes CDR1 SEHNR and CDR2 FQNEAQ (reference sequence). This CDR3 comprises 11 residues. The ends were cut back, 7 bases at V and 9 bases at J, with 12 bases in the middle. CDR3 nucleotide sequence: TGTGCCAGCATAGGTGGGCTGCAAGCTTTCTTT. It yields the protein CASIGGLQAFF.

Many counts were recorded for this clonotype. Here the CDR3 reads CASSLYRAGGYNEQFF. The CDR3 DNA reads TGTGCCAGCAGCTTATACCGGGCAGGCGGCTACAATGAGCAGTTCTTC. The V gene is TRBV7-9, the J gene TRBJ2-1, with D hard to call. Germline CDR1 reads SEHNR; CDR2 reads FQNEAQ (reference sequence). Trimming shortened V by 2 bases and J by 3 bases, and 14 bases separated the two germline ends. This CDR3 is built from 16 residues.

The chain joins TRBV28 to TRBJ1-3; 8 bases align to TRBD1. The CDR3 length is 14 residues. The germline gives CDR1 MDHEN, CDR2 SYDVKM. The junction had 1 base not matched to a gene; V was cut back by 2 bases and J by 4 bases. The CDR3 nucleotides read TGTGCCAGCAGTTTACAGGGGGCGGGAAACACCATATATTTT. This sequence encodes CASSLQGAGNTIYF.

This clonotype occurred many times. The J gene is TRBJ2-5, the V gene TRBV11-3; 8 nucleotides match TRBD1. V lost 7 bases, J lost 4 bases, and 14 bases stayed unmatched. The CDR3 covers 16 residues. The germline V gene has CDR1 SGHNT and CDR2 YENEEA. The CDR3 region has the DNA TGTGCCAGCAACCTGGGACAGGCTACAGGGGGAGAGACCCAGTACTTC. This translates into CASNLGQATGGETQYF.

This clonotype was seen at least ten times. The gene calls are TRBV7-2 and TRBJ2-1; 7 nucleotides align to TRBD2. Per germline, CDR1 SGHTA and CDR2 FQGNSA. After removal of 1 base from V and 10 bases from J, the junction contained 19 bases not matched to a gene. The CDR3 covers 18 residues. The CDR3 is CASSLEASGSFRAREQFF. In nucleotides, the CDR3 is TGTGCCAGCAGCTTAGAGGCTAGCGGAAGTTTTAGGGCCAGGGAGCAGTTCTTC.

This clonotype was picked up many times. The chain has TRBV6-5 and TRBJ1-1; D is possibly TRBD1 (5 bases). The CDR3 contains 14 residues. The germline gives CDR1 MNHEY, CDR2 SVGAGI. The ends were cut back, 0 bases at V and 3 bases at J, with 8 bases in the middle. Written as DNA, the CDR3 is TGTGCCAGCAGTTACTCGGTCAGGGACACTGAAGCTTTCTTT. As protein: CASSYSVRDTEAFF.

This clonotype was counted ten times or more. J is TRBJ2-7 and V is TRBV6-1, with D perhaps matching TRBD1 or TRBD2 (6 bases each). V lost 8 bases, J lost 2 bases, and 19 bases lay in between. CDR1 MNHNS and CDR2 SASEGT come from the germline V gene. CDR3 length: 15 residues. The DNA for the CDR3 is TGTGCCAGCCTCGAAAGGGGGGTGTATGCCTACGAGCAGTACTTC. It is translated as CASLERGVYAYEQYF.

This clonotype came up many times. The J gene is TRBJ2-1, the V gene TRBV5-4; TRBD1 is a possible D gene (5 bases). Germline CDR1 reads SGHNT; CDR2 reads YYREEE (reference sequence). The CDR3 is 15 amino acids. V lost 1 base and J lost 7, with 15 bases in between. This CDR3 reads CASSLPIQGVNEQFF. For the CDR3, the DNA is TGTGCCAGCAGCTTGCCGATCCAGGGTGTGAATGAGCAGTTCTTC.

V and J are TRBV27 and TRBJ2-3, with D perhaps TRBD1 (7 bases). The germline CDR1 and CDR2 sequences are MNHEY and SMNVEV (reference sequence). The CDR3 spans 14 residues. V lost 7 bases, J lost 5 bases, and 16 bases lay in between. Here the CDR3 reads CASTLQGRLDTQYF. The CDR3 DNA reads TGTGCCAGCACCCTACAGGGGAGGTTAGATACGCAGTATTTT.

The chain is built from TRBV27 and TRBJ2-5, with 12 bases that match TRBD2. The V gene end was trimmed by 5 bases and the J gene end by 2 bases; junction bases not matched to a gene: 9. The germline V gene encodes CDR1 MNHEY and CDR2 SMNVEV (reference sequence). This CDR3 region has 17 residues. The CDR3 region is CASSLLAGGRRQETQYF. The DNA of the CDR3 is TGTGCCAGCAGTCTTCTAGCGGGGGGGCGGAGGCAAGAGACCCAGTACTTC.

The chain is built from TRBV2 and TRBJ2-3, with D possibly being TRBD1 (8 bases). Trimming took 6 bases from V and 11 from J, leaving 12 bases between them. CDR1 SNHLY and CDR2 FYNNEI come from the germline V gene. CDR3 length equals 11 residues. This CDR3 is CASSGGTGQYF. CDR3 sequence (DNA): TGTGCCAGCAGCGGGGGGACAGGGCAGTATTTT.

About this clonotype itself: A much larger clone is a single base away; this may be a read error. Written as DNA, the CDR3 is TGTGCCAGCTCACCGGGGAGGCCGGTTGGCTACACCTTC. Its protein product is CASSPGRPVGYTF. V and J are TRBV18 and TRBJ1-2; D not resolved. Germline V lookup: CDR1 KGHSH, CDR2 LQKENI. V was cut by 3 bases and J by 7 bases, with 12 bases left in between. This CDR3 has 13 residues.

On this clonotype: This may stem from a read error, because a much larger clone lies one nucleotide away. The chain combines TRBV6-5 with TRBJ1-2; no clear D. The CDR3 is 14 residues long. CDR1 is MNHEY and CDR2 is SVGAGI in the germline V gene. Written as DNA, the CDR3 is TGTGCCAGCAGTTACTGGCCCGAGGGCGGTGGCTGCACCTTC. It yields the protein CASSYWPEGGGCTF.

At least ten counts were recorded for this clonotype. The J gene is TRBJ1-2, the V gene TRBV2; D unclear. Germline V lookup: CDR1 SNHLY, CDR2 FYNNEI. The CDR3 sequence is 13 residues long. Trimming took 8 bases from V and 6 from J, leaving 16 bases between them. Written as DNA, the CDR3 is TGTGCCAGCTCCCCGTTTTTGGGCAATGGCTACACCTTC. It specifies CASSPFLGNGYTF.

Remarks on this clonotype: A much bigger clone sits one base away, suggesting this may be a read error. J is TRBJ1-1 and V is TRBV12-3 or TRBV12-4; a weak D match, TRBD1 (5 bases). Trimming shortened V by 6 bases and J by 5 bases, and 25 bases separated the two germline ends. CDR3 length: 17 residues. The DNA for the CDR3 is TGTGCCAGCAGCCCGACAAGGGCTCTCCCTGGGGGGACTGAAGCTTTCTTT. This codes for CASSPTRALPGGTEAFF.

Only a few counts were recorded for this clonotype. The V and J genes are TRBV20-1 and TRBJ2-2, with 9 bases fitting TRBD1. CDR1 and CDR2 (germline): DFQATT, SNEGSKA (reference sequence). V lost 3 bases, J lost 9 bases, and 5 bases stayed unmatched. The CDR3 spans 13 residues. The CDR3 nucleotides are TGCAGTGCTAGGAAACAGGGGGCGCGGGAGCTGTTTTTT. Amino acids: CSARKQGARELFF.

This clonotype was found many times. The chain combines TRBV28 with TRBJ1-1, with D possibly TRBD1 on 5 matching bases. This CDR3 comprises 15 residues. Germline V CDR1 and CDR2: MDHEN, SYDVKM. V dropped 2 bases and J dropped 6 bases, with 16 bases sitting between them. CDR3 residues: CASSLIRTTDPEAFF. CDR3 in DNA: TGTGCCAGCAGTTTAATTCGTACGACAGACCCTGAAGCTTTCTTT.

This clonotype was counted ten times or more. V and J are TRBV6-5 and TRBJ2-3; 11 positions match TRBD2. The germline CDR1 and CDR2 sequences are MNHEY and SVGAGI. V dropped 2 bases and J dropped 3; count of bases not matched to a gene: 1. The CDR3 has 15 amino acids. The CDR3 DNA sequence: TGTGCCAGCAGTTACACTAGCGGGAGAACAGATACGCAGTATTTT. Translating gives CASSYTSGRTDTQYF.

This clonotype was counted many times. The CDR3 sequence is CATSGRPDPYEQYF. The DNA of the CDR3 is TGTGCCACCAGTGGGAGGCCAGACCCCTACGAGCAGTACTTC. The chain combines TRBV24-1 with TRBJ2-7; D might be TRBD2 (5 bases). The CDR3 contains 14 residues. Germline V gene lookup returns CDR1 KGHDR and CDR2 SFDVKD. V lost 5 bases and J lost 2, with 12 bases in between.

This clonotype was detected many times. The chain is built from TRBV28 and TRBJ1-2, with a weak D call TRBD1 (5 bases). Germline CDR1 and CDR2: MDHEN and SYDVKM. V lost 6 bases, J lost 3 bases, and 11 bases lay in between. This CDR3 spans 13 amino acids. DNA for the CDR3: TGTGCCAGCAGCCCAGGGATAGACTATGGCTACACCTTC. Residues: CASSPGIDYGYTF.

The table lists this clonotype with many counts. This rearrangement joins TRBV6-1 to TRBJ1-1; 11 bases align to TRBD1. Germline-derived CDR1 and CDR2 are MNHNS and SASEGT. The CDR3 runs to 15 residues. V lost 5 bases, J lost 5 bases, and 7 bases stayed unmatched. The CDR3 bases are TGTGCCAGCAGTACCTCCGGGACAGGGGGTACTGAAGCTTTCTTT. The encoded protein is CASSTSGTGGTEAFF.

There are many counts of this clonotype. The V gene is TRBV29-1, the J gene TRBJ2-7; D possibly corresponds to TRBD1 (6 bases). This CDR3 has 12 residues. CDR1 is SQVTM, CDR2 ANQGSEA, per germline. Trimming stripped 7 bases from V and 1 base from J, with 11 bases between. CDR3 sequence: CSASTGSYEQYF. The DNA for the CDR3 is TGCAGCGCCTCTACAGGGTCCTACGAGCAGTACTTC.